Below are 6 T cell receptor beta chains sequenced from a single sample in a study of blood T cells in healthy people across ages. Alongside a J-beta primer mix, a sample-barcoded 5' primer served in a second PCR lasting roughly 6 to 11 cycles. TCRdb re-called the 5' RACE reads through MiXCR, storing one row per CDR3 protein. The sample lists about 400,000 distinct CDR3 sequences, roughly half seen once, with about 54% in the top ten. The source material was blood. The receptors shown here come from a man aged 60-69 years in good health.

For this clonotype: A read error may explain this, as a much larger clone is one base away. The chain links TRBV7-9 to TRBJ2-7, with 11 bases aligning to TRBD1. The CDR3 totals 14 residues. Germline CDR1 reads SEHNR; CDR2 reads FQNEAQ (reference sequence). CDR3 DNA sequence: TGTGCCGGCAGCTTGGGACAGGGGGCCTACGAGCAGTACTTC. It translates to CAGSLGQGAYEQYF.

This clonotype turned up a few times. V and J are TRBV20-1 and TRBJ2-4; no firm D call. Germline loops: CDR1 DFQATT, CDR2 SNEGSKA (reference sequence). V lost 5 bases to trimming and J lost 5 bases, with 10 bases between them. The CDR3 runs to 12 residues. Here the CDR3 DNA reads TGCAGTGCTTTCGGGCCTCAAAACATTCAGTACTTC. This codes for CSAFGPQNIQYF.

V and J are TRBV11-2 and TRBJ2-5; TRBD1 matches 11 bases. The V gene end was trimmed by 1 base and the J gene end by 5 bases; junction bases not matched to a gene: 3. The germline gives CDR1 SGHAT, CDR2 FQNNGV. The CDR3 is 15 residues long. The CDR3 sequence: CASSLGDRGWETQYF. The CDR3 DNA follows: TGTGCCAGCAGCTTAGGGGACAGGGGGTGGGAGACCCAGTACTTC.

The genes are TRBV13 and TRBJ2-6; 8 bases match TRBD1. Germline assignment: CDR1 PRHDT and CDR2 FYEKMQ (reference sequence). J gave up 0 bases and V 4 bases, and 8 bases lay outside the gene matches. This CDR3 contains 18 residues. The CDR3 DNA follows: TGTGCCAGCAGCTCACCGACAGGGGCACACTCTGGGGCCAACGTCCTGACTTTC. Protein product: CASSSPTGAHSGANVLTF.

The CDR3 nucleotides are TGTGCCAGCAGTCCCGGCCCCTGGGACTTTCAGTACTTC. Encoded protein: CASSPGPWDFQYF. The chain employs TRBV27 and TRBJ2-4; TRBD2 is a possible D gene (6 bases). V was pared by 5 bases and J by 11 bases, with 16 bases between. In germline, CDR1 is MNHEY, CDR2 SMNVEV (reference sequence). The CDR3 consists of 13 residues.

V is TRBV7-2 and J is TRBJ2-3; 7 nucleotides align to TRBD2. With V trimmed by 5 bases and J by 2 bases, 10 bases remained unmatched. The CDR3 loop spans 16 amino acids. CDR1 is SGHTA, CDR2 FQGNSA, per germline. In DNA, the CDR3 is TGTGCCAGCAGCCCGAGGCGGGGAGGGTTCACAGATACGCAGTATTTT. This sequence encodes CASSPRRGGFTDTQYF.